What follows describes a single TCR beta chain. The target antigen is unknown. The data were taken from a study of human CD8 memory T cell subsets. General observations from the study: When compared with each other, stem-like memory and precursor exhausted T cell repertoires showed minimal overlap.

There are 12 residues in the CDR3. Stem-like memory CD8+ T cells (TSTEM) were CCR7+ PD-1- TIGIT-. Healthy donors' buffy coats supplied the PBMC. Generation of TCR beta libraries used UMI-labeled 5' RACE. TCRdb re-called the 5' RACE reads; one entry per CDR3 protein, DNA not given. Recorded for this sample: roughly 10,000 distinct CDR3 sequences. This TCR came from a human donor in good health. The V and J genes are TRBV12-3 or TRBV12-4 and TRBJ1-4. Sample: CD8+ stem-like memory T cells (TSCM and TCM) sorted from PBMCs. Subset: stem-like memory CD8 T cells (TSTEM), CCR7+ PD-1- TIGIT-. The CDR3 loop reads CASSPDREKLFF.